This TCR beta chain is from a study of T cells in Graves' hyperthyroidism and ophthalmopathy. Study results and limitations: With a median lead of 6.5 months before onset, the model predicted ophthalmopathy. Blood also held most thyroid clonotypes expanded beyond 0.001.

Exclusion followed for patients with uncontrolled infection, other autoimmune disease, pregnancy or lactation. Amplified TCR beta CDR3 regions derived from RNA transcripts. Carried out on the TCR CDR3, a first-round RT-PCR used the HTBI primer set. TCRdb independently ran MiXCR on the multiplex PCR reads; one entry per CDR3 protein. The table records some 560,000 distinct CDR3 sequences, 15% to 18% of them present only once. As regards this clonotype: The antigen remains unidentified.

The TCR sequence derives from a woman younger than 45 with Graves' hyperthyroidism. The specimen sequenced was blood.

CDR3 in amino acids: CSVASGPVYEQYF. The DNA of the CDR3 is TGCAGCGTTGCTAGCGGGCCGGTATACGAGCAGTACTTC. The V gene is TRBV29-1, the J gene TRBJ2-7, with 8 bases identical to TRBD2. V lost 4 bases to trimming and J lost 4 bases; unmatched junction nucleotides: 6. The length of the CDR3 is 13 residues. Looked up from germline, CDR1 is SQVTM and CDR2 is ANQGSEA.